The 29 T cell receptor beta chains below were found in one sample sequenced in a study of blood T cell repertoires in COVID-19. Generated by immunoSEQ multiplex PCR, the TCRdb table keeps only in-frame clones and is missing some. The table shows 300,000 to 350,000 clones, with around 92% occurring only once. The specimen was PBMCs or T cells enriched from blood (not recorded which). Receptor source: a young woman who had recovered from COVID-19.

The rearrangement links TRBV7-2 to TRBJ1-6, with D perhaps TRBD1 (6 bases). The CDR3 sequence is 16 residues long. CDR1 and CDR2 (germline): SGHTA, FQGNSA. V was cut by 1 base and J by 6 bases, with 13 bases left in between. CDR3 coding DNA: TGTGCCAGCAGCTTAGTAGCAGGGGCCACTAATTCACCCCTCCACTTT. As protein: CASSLVAGATNSPLHF.

The chain has TRBV11-3 and TRBJ2-1; 11 positions agree with TRBD2. The junction had 5 bases not matched to a gene; V was cut back by 5 bases and J by 5 bases. Germline loops: CDR1 SGHNT, CDR2 YENEEA. The length of the CDR3 is 15 residues. CDR3 nucleotides: TGTGCCAGCAGCCCAGGGACTAGCGGCAACAATGAGCAGTTCTTC. Protein: CASSPGTSGNNEQFF.

This chain connects TRBV5-6 to TRBJ2-7; 10 bases line up with TRBD1. The CDR3 sequence is 14 residues long. The germline V gene has CDR1 SGHDT and CDR2 YYEEEE. V dropped 4 bases and J dropped 3; count of bases not matched to a gene: 4. CDR3 nucleotide sequence: TGTGCCAGCAGCAATGGACAGGGGGACTACGAGCAGTACTTC. Translation: CASSNGQGDYEQYF.

This clone was recorded only once. The junction shows a germline mismatch at one end, possibly a read error. The chain couples TRBV28 to TRBJ2-7; the match to TRBD1 covers 8 bases. This CDR3 spans 16 amino acids. Germline loops: CDR1 MDHEN, CDR2 SYDVKM. CDR3 in amino acids: CASSPKPAGGARWAHF. As DNA, the CDR3 is TGTGCCAGCAGCCCCAAACCGGCAGGGGGCGCCCGGTGGGCTCACTTC.

The rearrangement links TRBV3-1 (or the pseudogene TRBV3-2) to TRBJ2-7, with TRBD1 matching over 8 bases. The germline gives CDR1 LGHDT, CDR2 YNNKEL (reference sequence). Trimming cost V 1 base and J 0 bases; bases outside gene matches: 2. This CDR3 spans 15 amino acids. For the CDR3, the DNA is TGTGCCAGCAGCCAAGGGACAGGGCACTCCTACGAGCAGTACTTC. This encodes CASSQGTGHSYEQYF.

The chain combines TRBV27 with TRBJ1-4; no clear D gene. The V and J ends lost 6 bases and 14 bases respectively, with 7 bases between them. Germline values: CDR1 MNHEY, CDR2 SMNVEV (reference sequence). This CDR3 is built from 9 residues. The CDR3 loop reads CASSRHLFF. The CDR3 DNA reads as TGTGCCAGCAGCAGGCATCTGTTTTTT.

The V and J genes are TRBV4-1 and TRBJ2-2; 7 nucleotides align to TRBD2. From germline, CDR1 is MGHRA and CDR2 YSYEKL. The CDR3 covers 15 residues. V gave up 4 bases and J gave up 4 bases; unmatched junction bases: 6. CDR3 in amino acids: CASSLTSSGTGELFF. In DNA, the CDR3 is TGCGCCAGCAGCCTAACCTCTAGCGGCACCGGGGAGCTGTTTTTT.

The V and J genes are TRBV15 and TRBJ2-2, with D maybe TRBD1 (5 bases). V lost 8 bases to trimming and J lost 6 bases, with 13 bases between them. From germline, CDR1 is LNHNV and CDR2 YYDKDF (reference sequence). This CDR3 has 13 residues. The CDR3 bases are TGTGCCACCTCTTCCCAGGGATCCGGGGAGCTGTTTTTT. Translating it yields CATSSQGSGELFF.

The chain joins TRBV27 to TRBJ1-1, with D uncertain. Germline-derived CDR1 and CDR2 are MNHEY and SMNVEV (reference sequence). Trimming took off 7 bases at V and 4 bases at J, with 13 bases between the two ends. The CDR3 runs to 13 residues. The CDR3 here is CASTGRIGTEAFF. DNA of the CDR3: TGTGCCAGCACCGGGAGGATAGGCACTGAAGCTTTCTTT.

V usage is TRBV6-4 and J usage is TRBJ1-5, with 9 bases fitting TRBD1. There are 14 residues in the CDR3. V gave up 9 bases and J gave up 4 bases; unmatched junction bases: 7. From germline, CDR1 is MRHNA and CDR2 SNTAGT. The CDR3 bases are TGTGCCAGAACCTTAGGACAGGGGAATCAGCCCCAGCATTTT. The encoded protein is CARTLGQGNQPQHF.

This chain uses TRBV4-1 with TRBJ1-6, with 7 positions matching TRBD1. CDR1 and CDR2 (germline): MGHRA, YSYEKL. V was clipped by 2 bases and J by 18 bases; unmatched bases: 19. This CDR3 has 16 residues. The CDR3 is CASSQPGTVGAGFPHF. CDR3 sequence (DNA): TGCGCCAGCAGCCAACCCGGGACAGTGGGGGCTGGCTTCCCCCACTTT.

V gene TRBV7-3 combines with J gene TRBJ2-3; 9 bases match TRBD2. V lost 5 bases, J lost 2 bases, and 11 bases stayed unmatched. Per the germline V gene, CDR1 is SGHTA and CDR2 is FQGTGA. The CDR3 is 17 amino acids. CDR3 coding DNA: TGTGCCAGCAGCACTATCGGGCGGGAGGGTCACACAGATACGCAGTATTTT. Protein sequence: CASSTIGREGHTDTQYF. Combining the CDR3 with reference TRBV7-3 and TRBJ2-3 gives the whole variable domain GAGVSQTPSNKVTEKGKYVELRCDPISGHTALYWYRQSLGQGPEFLIYFQGTGAADDSGLPNDRFFAVRPEGSVSTLKIQRTERGDSAVYLCASSTIGREGHTDTQYFGPGTRLTVL.

V usage is TRBV7-6 and J usage is TRBJ1-1; D is unresolved. The V end was cut by 1 base, the J end by 0 bases, with 6 bases between. Germline values: CDR1 SGHVS, CDR2 FNYEAQ. The CDR3 has 14 amino acids. CDR3 sequence (DNA): TGTGCCAGCAGCTTAGATCAGATGAACACTGAAGCTTTCTTT. It translates to CASSLDQMNTEAFF.

The chain is built from TRBV11-2 and TRBJ1-1; 7 bases fit TRBD1. This CDR3 is 15 amino acids long. J lost 0 bases, V lost 4 bases, and 5 bases had no gene match. Germline V lookup: CDR1 SGHAT, CDR2 FQNNGV. CDR3 coding DNA: TGTGCCAGCAGCTGGAGCAGGGGGATGAACACTGAAGCTTTCTTT. Translated, it gives CASSWSRGMNTEAFF.

There are a few counts of this clone. The chain links TRBV7-9 to TRBJ1-1, with unresolved D. V lost 3 bases and J lost 1, with 12 bases in between. The CDR3 is made up of 15 amino acids. Germline V CDR1 and CDR2: SEHNR, FQNEAQ (reference sequence). CDR3 sequence: CASSFLRTSNTEAFF. CDR3 DNA: TGTGCCAGCAGCTTCTTAAGGACTTCGAACACTGAAGCTTTCTTT.

V and J are TRBV7-3 and TRBJ1-5; D unresolved. The CDR3 contains 13 residues. V was trimmed by 5 bases and J by 0 bases, leaving 5 bases between them. The germline CDR1 and CDR2 sequences are SGHTA and FQGTGA. The CDR3 reads CASSADSNQPQHF. The CDR3 DNA reads TGTGCCAGCAGCGCGGATAGCAATCAGCCCCAGCATTTT.

The V gene is TRBV5-1, the J gene TRBJ2-1; tentative D call: TRBD2 (6 bases). Per germline, CDR1 SGHRS and CDR2 YFSETQ. Trimming took off 4 bases at V and 10 bases at J, with 18 bases between the two ends. This CDR3 has 14 residues. The CDR3 region has the DNA TGCGCCAGCAGCCCCGGGAGTAGCCTTGGAGAGCAGTTCTTC. Translation: CASSPGSSLGEQFF.

The chain joins TRBV10-2 to TRBJ2-7, with a tentative D call TRBD2 (6 bases). This CDR3 region has 15 residues. Deletions cut 2 bases from V and 2 bases from J, with 13 bases between. CDR1 WSHSY and CDR2 SAAADI come from the germline V gene. The chain's CDR3 is CASSEIQRVTYEQYF. In DNA form, the CDR3 reads TGCGCCAGCAGTGAGATCCAGCGGGTAACCTACGAGCAGTACTTC.

This CDR3 reads CASSFTDRGTYEQYF. CDR3 in DNA: TGCGCCAGCAGCTTTACGGACAGGGGGACCTACGAGCAGTACTTC. The V call is TRBV5-1, the J call TRBJ2-7; 10 positions agree with TRBD1. V was clipped by 2 bases and J by 2 bases; unmatched bases: 4. The germline V gene encodes CDR1 SGHRS and CDR2 YFSETQ. The length of the CDR3 is 15 residues.

J is TRBJ2-3 and V is TRBV2; 7 bases are a match to TRBD1. Germline V gives CDR1 SNHLY, CDR2 FYNNEI. This CDR3 is 16 amino acids long. V was clipped by 9 bases and J by 1 base; unmatched bases: 13. The CDR3 DNA reads as TGTGCCAGTCGGACAGGCTCGGCAAGGGGCACAGATACGCAGTATTTT. This gives the protein CASRTGSARGTDTQYF.

The chain recombines TRBV9 with TRBJ1-1; the D gene is possibly TRBD1 (5 bases). Germline CDR1 SGDLS, CDR2 YYNGEE. V was cut by 0 bases and J by 5 bases, with 14 bases left in between. The length of the CDR3 is 15 residues. CDR3 amino acids: CASSVGDSLGTEAFF. As DNA, the CDR3 is TGTGCCAGCAGCGTAGGGGACTCCTTGGGGACTGAAGCTTTCTTT.

A single count supports this clone. CDR3 in DNA: TGTGCCAGCAGCCAAGTACAGGGGGCGTACAATCAGCCCCAGCATTTT. Amino acids: CASSQVQGAYNQPQHF. The chain joins TRBV4-2 to TRBJ1-5; 9 bases are shared with TRBD1. There are 16 residues in the CDR3. V lost 1 base and J lost 3; bases outside the gene matches: 4. Germline assignment: CDR1 LGHNA and CDR2 YNFKEQ.

The chain couples TRBV30 to TRBJ1-4; possible D gene TRBD1, 5 bases. The V gene's germline CDR1 is GTSNPN and CDR2 SVGIG (reference sequence). The CDR3 loop spans 13 amino acids. V was trimmed by 1 base and J by 5 bases, leaving 8 bases between them. In DNA, the CDR3 is TGTGCCTGGAGTGGACAGCAGAATGAAAAACTGTTTTTT. Its protein is CAWSGQQNEKLFF.

The chain has TRBV7-9 and TRBJ1-2, with D perhaps matching TRBD1 (5 bases). This CDR3 contains 19 residues. Germline lookup yields CDR1 SEHNR and CDR2 FQNEAQ (reference sequence). The V end was cut by 4 bases, the J end by 1 base, with 25 bases between. CDR3 region: CASSYRPGTEEIVNYGYTF. The CDR3 DNA reads as TGTGCCAGCAGCTACCGACCCGGGACTGAAGAAATTGTTAACTATGGCTACACCTTC.

The chain combines TRBV15 with TRBJ1-5, with 7 bases identical to TRBD1. The CDR3 loop spans 16 amino acids. V gave up 3 bases and J gave up 7 bases; unmatched junction bases: 12. From germline, CDR1 is LNHNV and CDR2 YYDKDF (reference sequence). In nucleotides, the CDR3 is TGTGCCACCAGCAGGGGGGGTACAGGGGCGTCGCAGCCCCAGCATTTT. This gives the protein CATSRGGTGASQPQHF.

The chain carries TRBV3-1 (or the pseudogene TRBV3-2) and TRBJ2-7, with unresolved D. Germline CDR1 reads LGHDT; CDR2 reads YNNKEL (reference sequence). This CDR3 region has 13 residues. With 0 bases removed from V and 5 bases from J, the gap between germline ends came to 8 bases. The CDR3 sequence is CASSQDRIDEQYF. The CDR3, as DNA: TGTGCCAGCAGCCAAGATCGAATAGACGAGCAGTACTTC.

V usage is TRBV18 and J usage is TRBJ1-5, with D perhaps matching TRBD1 (6 bases). CDR1 is KGHSH and CDR2 is LQKENI in the germline V gene. The CDR3 extends over 14 amino acids. V was pared by 8 bases and J by 5 bases, with 16 bases between. The CDR3 nucleotides are TGTGCCAGCAAACCCTCAGGGGACCATCAGCCCCAGCATTTT. This translates into CASKPSGDHQPQHF.

The gene calls are TRBV10-3 and TRBJ2-1; 8 bases agree with TRBD2. CDR3 length: 17 amino acids. Trimming removed 6 bases from V and 0 bases from J; junction bases left unmatched: 10. Germline CDR1 is ENHRY and CDR2 is SYGVKD. For the CDR3, the DNA is TGTGCCATCAGCGACTCGGGGGGGTTGGGCTCCTACAATGAGCAGTTCTTC. Translated: CAISDSGGLGSYNEQFF.

CDR3 in amino acids: CASRFTGQGGPYEQYF. CDR3 coding DNA: TGTGCCAGCAGGTTCACGGGACAGGGCGGACCGTACGAGCAGTACTTC. The chain joins TRBV13 to TRBJ2-7; 9 bases match TRBD1. This CDR3 has 16 residues. Germline-derived CDR1 and CDR2 are PRHDT and FYEKMQ (reference sequence). V trimming: 6 bases; J trimming: 4 bases; junction bases outside the gene matches: 13.